The sequence of this TCR beta chain was determined in a study of metastatic and nonmetastatic thyroid tumors. Study summary: From malignant and benign thyroid patients, repertoires in blood and in tumor or nodule tissue were compared.

No treatment of any kind had been given to any patient before thyroid surgery. Regarding the study as a whole: Malignant tumors reportedly showed significantly higher TCR beta diversity than benign nodules in both blood and tumor.

This clone was counted a few times. Its specificity is unknown. No conserved phenylalanine or tryptophan ends this CDR3, so it is likely a read error. In the source study's methods: A papillary thyroid cancer distant-metastasis classifier was built from CDR3 differences across clinicopathological groups. TCRdb redid the clone calls on the PCR reads using MiXCR. TCRdb's processing, not the study's, gives the V and J calls here. The sample yields about 16,000 clones, 25% to 35% seen once. The germline V gene has CDR1 LNHNV and CDR2 YYDKDF (reference sequence). The CDR3 runs 14 residues. V gave up 5 bases and J gave up 10 bases; unmatched junction bases: 6.

The sample consisted of tumor tissue. The chain employs TRBV15 and TRBJ1-6; TRBD1 agrees at 9 bases. The source is a male donor with papillary thyroid cancer or a benign thyroid nodule (not recorded which). Some clones in this sample may be carry-over from other donors' samples. The CDR3 DNA is TGTGCCACCAGCCGTGGACAGGGGACGTCACCCCTCCACTTG. It specifies CATSRGQGTSPLHL.